The source of this T cell receptor (beta chain) is a study of technical replicates of blood from a few donors. Repertoires were generated with immunoSEQ multiplex PCR, while TCRdb's copy carries only in-frame clones and drops some. The sample holds tens of thousands of clones, around 94% seen once. This CDR3 is 12 amino acids long. The V gene lost 7 bases and the J gene lost 4 bases, with 10 bases spanning the gap. Germline V gives CDR1 SQVTM, CDR2 ANQGSEA. The receptor comes from a human donor in good health. This sequence joins TRBV29-1 and TRBJ2-2; no clear D gene. Sequences were obtained from T cells isolated from PBMCs. CDR3 sequence (DNA): TGCAGCGCCCTCAGGTTCACCGGGGAGCTGTTTTTT. Translating gives CSALRFTGELFF.